This T cell receptor (beta chain) is from a study of a mutant IDH1 vaccine in newly diagnosed glioma. Background on the study: Patients arrived already treated with radiotherapy, temozolomide, or both, most having had both. Broader study findings: Pseudoprogression apparently lacked any relation to changes in top peripheral T cell clonotypes.

This clone was seen just once. What it recognizes is unknown. The time point was: week 35, safety follow-up. Vaccine doses each comprised 300 ug of mutant IDH1 20-mer peptide, with topical imiquimod. The protocol was immunoSEQ multiplex PCR, while the TCRdb copy is restricted to in-frame clones and leaves out a portion. The sample has about 41,000 clones, more than 80% seen once. The material sequenced was PBMCs, taken from a glioma patient whose treatment included an IDH1 peptide vaccine. This sequence was found in a middle-aged man with glioma.

The CDR3 spells CASSPGPGNTIYF. DNA of the CDR3: TGTGCCAGCTCCCCAGGGCCTGGAAACACCATATATTTT. V usage is TRBV18 and J usage is TRBJ1-3; D possibly corresponds to TRBD1 (5 bases). From germline, CDR1 is KGHSH and CDR2 LQKENI. This CDR3 has 13 amino acids. V was pared by 6 bases and J by 2 bases, with 8 bases between.